Only a few counts were recorded for the clone carrying this T cell receptor beta chain. The target antigen is unknown. This entry comes from a study of T-cell reconstitution after alpha-beta-depleted transplantation in children. Study conclusions and caveats: T cells produced anew were the main source of T-cell counts and diversity one year after transplant. Expanded graft clones numbering several hundred reportedly gave rise to alpha-beta T cells about two months after transplant. At day 60, the high TCRbeta diversity found in some patients originated from recipient T cells and thymic progenitors that had survived.

During its preparation, the TCRbeta library received unique molecular identifiers. A single record per CDR3 protein comes from TCRdb applying MiXCR to the PCR reads. This table holds about 200,000 distinct CDR3 sequences, approximately 7% found once. This CDR3 spans 15 amino acids. CDR1 MDHEN and CDR2 SYDVKM come from the germline V gene. V lost 5 bases to trimming and J lost 3 bases; unmatched junction nucleotides: 6. This sample comprised PBMCs, obtained before TCRalphabeta/CD19-depleted stem cell transplant. This sequence joins TRBV28 and TRBJ2-7; TRBD1 matches at 11 bases. This clonotype was obtained from a boy between 2 and 10 years old with acute lymphoblastic leukemia, due to receive a stem cell transplant. The CDR3, as DNA: TGTGCCAGCAGTCCCCACGGGACAGGGGGCTACGAGCAGTACTTC. It translates to CASSPHGTGGYEQYF.